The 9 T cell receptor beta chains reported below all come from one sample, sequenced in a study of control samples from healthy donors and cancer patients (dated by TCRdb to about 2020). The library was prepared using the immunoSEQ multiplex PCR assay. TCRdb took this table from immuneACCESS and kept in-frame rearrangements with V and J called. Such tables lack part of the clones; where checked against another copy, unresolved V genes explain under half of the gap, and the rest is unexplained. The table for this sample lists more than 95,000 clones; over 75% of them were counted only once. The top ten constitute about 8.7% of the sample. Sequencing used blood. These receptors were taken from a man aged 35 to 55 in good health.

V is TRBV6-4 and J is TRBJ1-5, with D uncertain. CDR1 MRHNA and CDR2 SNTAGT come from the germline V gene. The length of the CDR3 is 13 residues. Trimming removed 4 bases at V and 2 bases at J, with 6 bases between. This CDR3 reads CASSVSGNQPQHF. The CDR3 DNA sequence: TGTGCCAGCAGTGTTTCGGGCAATCAGCCCCAGCATTTT.

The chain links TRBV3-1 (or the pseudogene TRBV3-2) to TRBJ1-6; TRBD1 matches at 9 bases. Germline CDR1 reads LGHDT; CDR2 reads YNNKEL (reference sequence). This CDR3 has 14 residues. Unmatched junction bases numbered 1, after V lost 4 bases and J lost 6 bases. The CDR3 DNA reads TGTGCCAGCAGCCTGGGACAGGGTAATTCACCCCTCCACTTT. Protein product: CASSLGQGNSPLHF.

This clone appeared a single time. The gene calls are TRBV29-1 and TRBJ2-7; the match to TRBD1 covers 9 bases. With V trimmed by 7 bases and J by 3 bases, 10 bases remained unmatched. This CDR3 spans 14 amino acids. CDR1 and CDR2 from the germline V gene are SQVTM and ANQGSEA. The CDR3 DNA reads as TGCAGCGCCGGACAGGGGCATTCCCTCTACGAGCAGTACTTC. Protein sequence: CSAGQGHSLYEQYF.

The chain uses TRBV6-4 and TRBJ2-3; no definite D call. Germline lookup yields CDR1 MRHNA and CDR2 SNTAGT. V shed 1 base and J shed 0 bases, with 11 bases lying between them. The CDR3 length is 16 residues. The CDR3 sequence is CASSDYGGASTDTQYF. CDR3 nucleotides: TGTGCCAGCAGTGACTATGGCGGAGCTAGCACAGATACGCAGTATTTT.

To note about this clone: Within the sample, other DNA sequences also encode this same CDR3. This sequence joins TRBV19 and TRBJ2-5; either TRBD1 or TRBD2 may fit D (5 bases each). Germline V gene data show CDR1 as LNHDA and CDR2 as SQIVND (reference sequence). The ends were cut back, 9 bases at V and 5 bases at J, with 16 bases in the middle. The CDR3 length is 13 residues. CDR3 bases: TGTGCCAGCAGCAAGGACCGGGGCGAGACCCAGTACTTC. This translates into CASSKDRGETQYF. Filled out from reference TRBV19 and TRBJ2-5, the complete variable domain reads DGGITQSPKYLFRKEGQNVTLSCEQNLNHDAMYWYRQDPGQGLRLIYYSQIVNDFQKGDIAEGYSVSREKKESFPLTVTSAQKNPTAFYLCASSKDRGETQYFGPGTRLLVL.

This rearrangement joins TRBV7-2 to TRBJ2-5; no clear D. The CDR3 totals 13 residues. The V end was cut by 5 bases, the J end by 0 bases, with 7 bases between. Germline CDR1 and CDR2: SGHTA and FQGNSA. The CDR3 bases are TGTGCCAGCAGCCGGCACGACCAAGAGACCCAGTACTTC. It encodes CASSRHDQETQYF.

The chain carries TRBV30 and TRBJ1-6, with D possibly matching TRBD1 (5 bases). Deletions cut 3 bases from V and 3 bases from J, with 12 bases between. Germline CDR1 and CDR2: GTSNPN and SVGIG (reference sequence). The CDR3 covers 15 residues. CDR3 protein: CAWRTGAIYNSPLHF. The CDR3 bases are TGTGCCTGGAGAACTGGGGCAATCTATAATTCACCCCTCCACTTT.

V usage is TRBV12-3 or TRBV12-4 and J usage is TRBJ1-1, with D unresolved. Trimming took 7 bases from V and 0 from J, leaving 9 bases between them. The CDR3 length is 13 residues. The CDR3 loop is CASTYSMNTEAFF. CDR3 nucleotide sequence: TGTGCCAGCACATACAGCATGAACACTGAAGCTTTCTTT.

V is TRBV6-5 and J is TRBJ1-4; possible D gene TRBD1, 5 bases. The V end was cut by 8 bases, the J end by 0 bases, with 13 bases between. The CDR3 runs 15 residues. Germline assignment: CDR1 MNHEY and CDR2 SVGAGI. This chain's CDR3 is CASEGRGATNEKLFF. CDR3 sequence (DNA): TGTGCCAGCGAAGGAAGGGGAGCAACTAATGAAAAACTGTTTTTT.